These 11 T cell receptor beta chains originate from one sample sequenced in a study of T cell responses to AZD1222 COVID-19 vaccine. The assay was immunoSEQ multiplex PCR, and TCRdb's table has in-frame clones only and misses some. The repertoire consists of about 150,000 clones, with around nine tenths occurring once and the leading ten covering roughly 3.7%. The source was peripheral blood, collected on day 0 of AZD1222 vaccination. Receptors originate from an adult in good health.

The V gene is TRBV29-1, the J gene TRBJ2-4; 9 nucleotides line up with TRBD2. Germline trimming cut 4 bases from V and 9 bases from J; bases unmatched to any gene: 10. The CDR3 is 14 residues long. Germline V lookup: CDR1 SQVTM, CDR2 ANQGSEA. CDR3 sequence: CSVGPAGGPTIQYF. The DNA for the CDR3 is TGCAGCGTTGGCCCAGCGGGAGGACCGACCATTCAGTACTTC.

The rearrangement joins TRBV12-3 or TRBV12-4 to TRBJ2-3; D is undetermined. V was pared by 0 bases and J by 5 bases, with 6 bases between. This CDR3 is 13 amino acids long. CDR3 sequence: CASSLASGDTQYF. Written as DNA, the CDR3 is TGTGCCAGCAGTTTAGCTTCGGGAGATACGCAGTATTTT.

Concerning this clone: The CDR3 ends on some other residue instead of the conserved phenylalanine or tryptophan, so this is likely a read error. The DNA is omitted, as the CDR3 cannot be located on it reliably, and the CDR3 follows TCRdb's listing. The J gene is TRBJ1-1, the V gene TRBV3-1 (or the pseudogene TRBV3-2); TRBD1, the table's D call, lacks a check against the DNA. Germline CDR1 and CDR2: LGHDT and YNNKEL (reference sequence). A total of 11 residues make up the CDR3, ends included. The CDR3 sequence is CASSQGLGTVL.

The genes are TRBV5-8 and TRBJ1-1; 7 nucleotides match TRBD1. The CDR3 length is 16 residues. CDR1 and CDR2 (germline): SGHTS, YDEGEE. V trimming: 5 bases; J trimming: 4 bases; junction bases outside the gene matches: 14. The CDR3 nucleotides are TGTGCCAGCAGGGCGCTCAGGGGGAGCGGAGGCACTGAAGCTTTCTTT. It yields the protein CASRALRGSGGTEAFF.

This clone has just one count. This chain joins TRBV30 and TRBJ1-1; the D gene is possibly TRBD1 (5 bases). V lost 5 bases and J lost 4, with 17 bases in between. This CDR3 spans 14 amino acids. The germline gives CDR1 GTSNPN, CDR2 SVGIG (reference sequence). The CDR3 spells CAWEVYRPGTEAFF. The CDR3 nucleotides are TGTGCCTGGGAGGTATACAGGCCCGGCACTGAAGCTTTCTTT.

This chain links TRBV7-9 with TRBJ1-2; no firm D call. Germline loops: CDR1 SEHNR, CDR2 FQNEAQ (reference sequence). The V gene lost 5 bases and the J gene lost 1 base, with 11 bases spanning the gap. The CDR3 contains 14 residues. The CDR3 region has the DNA TGTGCCAGCAGCCCCGGGGATCATAACTATGGCTACACCTTC. It yields the protein CASSPGDHNYGYTF.

This sequence joins TRBV7-2 and TRBJ2-5; TRBD2 might be the D (6 bases). Germline-derived CDR1 and CDR2 are SGHTA and FQGNSA. V lost 6 bases to trimming and J lost 5 bases, with 16 bases between them. The CDR3 extends over 14 amino acids. The CDR3 reads CASSKRARGETQYF. The CDR3 DNA reads as TGTGCCAGCAGTAAGAGGGCCCGGGGGGAGACCCAGTACTTC.

This clone was seen once. The DNA of the CDR3 is TGTGCCTGGAGTGTAAGGTTAGAAGCTTTCTTT. Translation gives CAWSVRLEAFF. This chain connects TRBV30 to TRBJ1-1, with D hard to call. Trimming shortened V by 0 bases and J by 8 bases, and 7 bases separated the two germline ends. The germline V gene encodes CDR1 GTSNPN and CDR2 SVGIG (reference sequence). This CDR3 spans 11 amino acids. The full variable domain, its missing parts supplied by reference TRBV30 and TRBJ1-1, is SQTIHQWPATLVQPVGSPLSLECTVEGTSNPNLYWYRQAAGRGLQLLFYSVGIGQISSEVPQNLSASRPQDRQFILSSKKLLLSDSGFYLCAWSVRLEAFFGQGTRLTVV.

The chain's CDR3 is CASSLQRGGNTEAFF. The DNA for the CDR3 is TGTGCCAGCAGTCTACAACGGGGTGGGAACACTGAAGCTTTCTTT. The gene calls are TRBV6-5 and TRBJ1-1; D not resolved. The CDR3 spans 15 residues. Germline CDR1 and CDR2: MNHEY and SVGAGI. V lost 5 bases to trimming and J lost 1 base, with 14 bases between them.

V usage is TRBV5-1 and J usage is TRBJ2-1, with D possibly TRBD2 on 6 matching bases. The ends were cut back, 4 bases at V and 5 bases at J, with 13 bases in the middle. Germline CDR1 and CDR2: SGHRS and YFSETQ. The length of the CDR3 is 14 residues. CDR3 sequence: CASSLEGLHNEQFF. Here the CDR3 DNA reads TGCGCCAGCAGCCTTGAGGGACTGCACAATGAGCAGTTCTTC.

V gene TRBV6-2 or TRBV6-3 combines with J gene TRBJ2-3; a possible D gene is TRBD2 (6 bases). The CDR3 is made up of 16 amino acids. The V gene's germline CDR1 is MNHEY and CDR2 SVGEGT. Trimming stripped 0 bases from V and 1 base from J, with 11 bases between. In DNA form, the CDR3 reads TGTGCCAGCAGTTACTCGCCTAGCGAGGGCACAGATACGCAGTATTTT. Translating gives CASSYSPSEGTDTQYF.